These T cell receptor beta chains were read from a single sample in a study of cytotoxic CD8 clonotypes in ibrutinib-treated CLL. Repertoires were generated with immunoSEQ multiplex PCR, while TCRdb's copy carries only in-frame clones and drops some. The sample shows about 29,000 clones, roughly 60% of them seen only once. Material: PBMCs, obtained before ibrutinib treatment. These receptors came from a human donor with chronic lymphocytic leukemia. CDR3s include the opening cysteine and the closing phenylalanine or tryptophan. The order of the fields is V gene, D gene, clone size, J gene, CDR3 protein, CDR3 DNA. The D gene is left open where the match is weak. Part of the rows lack a size; the others show once, few, many or a class for expanded clones.

>TRBV18|-|few|TRBJ2-6
CASSPLQGTGANVLTF
TGTGCCAGCTCACCACTACAGGGTACCGGGGCCAACGTCCTGACTTTC
>TRBV28|-|few|TRBJ2-6
CASSLWDVDTRHSGANVLTF
TGTGCCAGCAGTTTATGGGATGTGGACACGCGACACTCTGGGGCCAACGTCCTGACTTTC
>TRBV30|-|-|TRBJ1-3
CAGSQGAYGNTIYF
TGTGCCGGATCTCAGGGAGCTTACGGAAACACCATATATTTT
>TRBV7-3|TRBD2|-|TRBJ2-3
CASSLGLAGSADTQYF
TGTGCCAGCAGCCTGGGACTAGCGGGGTCAGCAGATACGCAGTATTTT
>TRBV7-2|-|-|TRBJ1-2
CASSFQGGNYGYTF
TGTGCCAGCAGCTTCCAGGGCGGTAACTATGGCTACACCTTC
>TRBV28|-|-|TRBJ1-3
CASSRLEYSGNTIYF
TGTGCCAGCAGTCGACTGGAATACTCTGGAAACACCATATATTTT
>TRBV7-9|-|-|TRBJ1-1
CASSPPGLDSNTEAFF
TGTGCCAGCAGCCCCCCAGGTTTGGATTCGAACACTGAAGCTTTCTTT
>TRBV27|-|few|TRBJ2-7
CASGSVLYEQYF
TGTGCCAGCGGCAGTGTACTATACGAGCAGTACTTC
>TRBV5-6|TRBD2|-|TRBJ2-7
CASSAGGTSGWWYF
TGTGCCAGCAGCGCGGGCGGGACTAGCGGGTGGTGGTACTTC
>TRBV6-5|-|few|TRBJ1-2
CASSYGPQENYGYTF
TGTGCCAGCAGTTACGGGCCTCAGGAGAACTATGGCTACACCTTC
>TRBV18|TRBD1|few|TRBJ1-1
CASSPGQATEAFF
TGTGCCAGCTCACCGGGACAGGCGACTGAAGCTTTCTTT
>TRBV6-5|-|-|TRBJ2-7
CASSYDPLYEQYF
TGTGCCAGCAGTTACGATCCTCTCTACGAGCAGTACTTC
>TRBV6-5|TRBD1|once|TRBJ2-7
CASSPGPGGYEQYF
TGTGCCAGCAGTCCGGGGCCAGGGGGCTACGAGCAGTACTTC
>TRBV6-1|-|-|TRBJ1-6
CASSIGGSFNSPLHF
TGTGCCAGCTCTATCGGGGGTAGCTTTAATTCACCCCTCCACTTT
>TRBV5-1|-|-|TRBJ2-7
CASSLGQESYEQYF
TGCGCCAGCAGCTTGGGACAGGAGTCCTACGAGCAGTACTTC
>TRBV28|TRBD1|-|TRBJ2-2
CASSLIPGGPTGELFF
TGTGCCAGCAGTTTAATTCCAGGGGGTCCCACCGGGGAGCTGTTTTTT
>TRBV5-1|-|-|TRBJ2-2
CASRPDITGELFF
TGCGCCAGCAGACCGGACATCACCGGGGAGCTGTTTTTT
>TRBV19|-|-|TRBJ2-7
CASSTGRRSYEQYF
TGTGCCAGTAGTACAGGGCGCCGCTCCTACGAGCAGTACTTC
>TRBV9|TRBD2|-|TRBJ2-3
CASSPASGGYTDTQYF
TGTGCCAGCAGCCCGGCTAGCGGGGGGTACACAGATACGCAGTATTTT
>TRBV7-8|-|-|TRBJ1-3
CASSLTSVGRSGNTIYF
TGTGCCAGCAGCTTAACCTCCGTAGGGAGGTCTGGAAACACCATATATTTT
>TRBV5-1|-|once|TRBJ2-5
CASSFEETQYF
TGCGCCAGCAGCTTTGAAGAGACCCAGTACTTC
>TRBV5-4|-|-|TRBJ2-7
CASRPPGGEVYEQYF
TGTGCCAGCAGGCCACCGGGCGGGGAGGTCTACGAGCAGTACTTC
>TRBV21-1|-|few|TRBJ1-1
CASRGRGTEAFF
TGTGCCAGCAGGGGCAGGGGCACTGAAGCTTTCTTT